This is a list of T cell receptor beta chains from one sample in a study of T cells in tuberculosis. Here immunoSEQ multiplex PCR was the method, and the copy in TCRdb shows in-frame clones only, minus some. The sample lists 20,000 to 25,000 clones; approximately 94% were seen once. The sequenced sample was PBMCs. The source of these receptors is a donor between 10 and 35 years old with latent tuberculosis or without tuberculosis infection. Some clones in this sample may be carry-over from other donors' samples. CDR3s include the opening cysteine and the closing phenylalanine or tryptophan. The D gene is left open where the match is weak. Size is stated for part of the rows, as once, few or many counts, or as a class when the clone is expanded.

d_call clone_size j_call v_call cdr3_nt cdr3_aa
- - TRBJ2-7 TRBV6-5 TGTGCCAGCAGTTACTCTCTCTCCAGGGCCTACGAGCAGTACTTC CASSYSLSRAYEQYF
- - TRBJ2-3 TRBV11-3 TGTGCCAGCAGCTTAGTAGGGGGAGCGGCAGATACGCAGTATTTT CASSLVGGAADTQYF
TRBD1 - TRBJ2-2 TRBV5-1 TGCGCCAGCAGCTTGGGCGGGACAGGCACCGGGGAGCTGTTTTTT CASSLGGTGTGELFF
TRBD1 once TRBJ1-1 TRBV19 TGTGCCAGTAGTATCACCGGACAGGCAAACACTGAAGCTTTCTTT CASSITGQANTEAFF
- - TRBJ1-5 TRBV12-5 TGTGCTAGTGGTACGGACACGTCGTATCAGCCCCAGCATTTT CASGTDTSYQPQHF
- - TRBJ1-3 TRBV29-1 TGCAGCGTCGCCACCTCCCTCATAGACACCATATATTTT CSVATSLIDTIYF
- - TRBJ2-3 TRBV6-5 TGTGCCAGCAGTTACTCGGGGCGTACAGATACGCAGTATTTT CASSYSGRTDTQYF
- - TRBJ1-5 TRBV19 TGTGCCAGTACCGGACAGTATAGCAATCAGCCCCAGCATTTT CASTGQYSNQPQHF
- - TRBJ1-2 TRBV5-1 TGCGCCAGCAGCTCAAGGAGCTATGGCTACACCTTC CASSSRSYGYTF
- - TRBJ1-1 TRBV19 TGTGCCAGTAGTACTTTTCCGAACACTGAAGCTTTCTTT CASSTFPNTEAFF
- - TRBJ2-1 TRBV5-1 TGCGCCAGCAGCTTAGGGCAGGGGTTCAATGAGCAGTTCTTC CASSLGQGFNEQFF
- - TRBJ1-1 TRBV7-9 TGTGCCAGCAGCTTCCACACAGGAGAGTACACTGAAGCTTTCTTT CASSFHTGEYTEAFF
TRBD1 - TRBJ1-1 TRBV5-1 TGCGCCAGCAGCTTATCCGGGACAGGGGGCGCGAACACTGAAGCTTTCTTT CASSLSGTGGANTEAFF
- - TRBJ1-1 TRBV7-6 TGTGCCAGCAGCGATTTACGGTGGTCTAGAGCTTTCTTT CASSDLRWSRAFF
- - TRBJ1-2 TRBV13 TGTGCCAGCAGCTTATCCGGAGACCCTCGTGGCTACACCTTC CASSLSGDPRGYTF
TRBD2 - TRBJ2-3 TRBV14 TGTGCCAGCAGCCTCAGGGGACTAGCGGGGTGGACTAGCACAGATACGCAGTATTTT CASSLRGLAGWTSTDTQYF
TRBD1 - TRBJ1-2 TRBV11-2 TGTGCCAGCAGCTTGCAGGGGGCGAATGGCTACACCTTC CASSLQGANGYTF
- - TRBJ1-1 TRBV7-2 TGTGCCAGCAGCCCTCACTTAAACACTGAAGCTTTCTTT CASSPHLNTEAFF
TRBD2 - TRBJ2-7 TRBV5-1 TGCGCCAGCAGCTTGGTCGGTTCCGGGGGGGACGAGCAGTACTTC CASSLVGSGGDEQYF
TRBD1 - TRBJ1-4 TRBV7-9 TGTGCCAGCAGCGCTGACAGGGGCTTGAATGAAAAACTGTTTTTT CASSADRGLNEKLFF
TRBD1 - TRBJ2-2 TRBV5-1 TGCGCCAGCAGCTTACCCAGGGGGATTAATGGCGGGGAGCTGTTTTTT CASSLPRGINGGELFF
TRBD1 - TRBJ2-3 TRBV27 TGTGCCAGCAGTTTAGCCGGGACAGGCGCCACAGATACGCAGTATTTT CASSLAGTGATDTQYF
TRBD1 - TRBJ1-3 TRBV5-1 TGCGCCAGCAGCCTCGGGACAGCCTCTGGAAACACCATATATTTT CASSLGTASGNTIYF
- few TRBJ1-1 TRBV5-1 TGCGCCAGCACCAAAGGGGGGGTGGACACTGAAGCTTTCTTT CASTKGGVDTEAFF
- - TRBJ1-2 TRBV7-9 TGTGCCAGCAGCTTCGGGCAGGGAAGTTACTATGGCTACACCTTC CASSFGQGSYYGYTF
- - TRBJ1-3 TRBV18 TGTGCCAGCTCACTCTCACAGGGAGCTGGAAACACCATATATTTT CASSLSQGAGNTIYF
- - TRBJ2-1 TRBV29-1 TGCAGCGCAAGCCGGGATGCAAATGAGCAGTTCTTC CSASRDANEQFF
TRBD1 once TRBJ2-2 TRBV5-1 TGCGCCAGCAGCCCGGACAGGGGGCTTTCCGGGGAGCTGTTTTTT CASSPDRGLSGELFF
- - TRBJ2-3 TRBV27 TGTGCCAGCAGTCGGTCGGGGGCAGATACGCAGTATTTT CASSRSGADTQYF
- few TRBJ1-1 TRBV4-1 TGCGCCAGCAGCTCACCTCTTTTACCCGGGACAGAAGCTTTCTTT CASSSPLLPGTEAFF
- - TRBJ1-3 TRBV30 TGTGCCTGGATTATGACAGGCTCTGGAAACACCATATATTTT CAWIMTGSGNTIYF
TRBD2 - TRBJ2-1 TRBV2 TGTGCCAGCAGTGAACTAGCGGGAGCATTATACAATGAGCAGTTCTTC CASSELAGALYNEQFF
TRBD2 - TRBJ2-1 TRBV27 TGTGCCAGCAGTTTGGTAGCGGGGATGGTGAATGAGCAGTTCTTC CASSLVAGMVNEQFF
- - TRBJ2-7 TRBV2 TGTGCCAGCACGCGCTCCCCCTACGAGCAGTACTTC CASTRSPYEQYF
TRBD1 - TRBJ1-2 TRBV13 TGTGCCAGCAGCAGATGGACAGGGGAGAACTATGGCTACACCTTC CASSRWTGENYGYTF
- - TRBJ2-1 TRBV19 TGTGCCAGTAGTATCTCGGGAGCAGCGTCCTACAATGAGCAGTTCTTC CASSISGAASYNEQFF
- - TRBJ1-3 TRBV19 TGTGCCAGTACTAGTACTCACAGGGCTGGAAACACCATATATTTT CASTSTHRAGNTIYF
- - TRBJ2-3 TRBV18 TGTGCCAGCTCACCACCGACTCGCGCCTCCACAGATACGCAGTATTTT CASSPPTRASTDTQYF
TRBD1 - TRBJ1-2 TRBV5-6 TGTGCCAGCGGGCACTATCCGGGACAGGGGATTCACTATGGCTACACCTTC CASGHYPGQGIHYGYTF
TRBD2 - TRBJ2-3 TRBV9 TGTGCCACAGAATCACTCGGGGGGGCCTGGGGACGCACGCAGTATTTT CATESLGGAWGRTQYF
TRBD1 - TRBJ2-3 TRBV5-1 TGCGCCAGCAGCGGAAGACAGGGTTTTTGGAGCACAGATACGCAGTATTTT CASSGRQGFWSTDTQYF
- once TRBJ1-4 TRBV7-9 TGTGCCAGCAGCGCGATCCTTCACCCCCCAAATGAAAAACTGTTTTTT CASSAILHPPNEKLFF